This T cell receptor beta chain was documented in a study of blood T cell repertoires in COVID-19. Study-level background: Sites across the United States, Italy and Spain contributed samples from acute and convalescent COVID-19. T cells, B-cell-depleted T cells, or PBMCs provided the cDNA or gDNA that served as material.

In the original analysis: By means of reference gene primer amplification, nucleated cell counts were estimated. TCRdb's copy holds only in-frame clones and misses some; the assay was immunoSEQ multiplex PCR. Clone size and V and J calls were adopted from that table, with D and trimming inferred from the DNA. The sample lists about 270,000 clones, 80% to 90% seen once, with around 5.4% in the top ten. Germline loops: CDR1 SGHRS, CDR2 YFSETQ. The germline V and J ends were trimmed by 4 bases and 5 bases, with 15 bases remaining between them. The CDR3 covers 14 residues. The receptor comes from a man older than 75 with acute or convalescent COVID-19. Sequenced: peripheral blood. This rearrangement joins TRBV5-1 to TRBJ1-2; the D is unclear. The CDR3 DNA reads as TGCGCCAGCAGCCCTTCGCCTGGGCCTTATGGCTACACCTTC. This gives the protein CASSPSPGPYGYTF.